This T cell receptor (beta chain) was found in a study of T cells in Graves' hyperthyroidism and ophthalmopathy. Across the study: Peripheral blood sampling occurred at initial diagnosis, before any treatment. Findings and limits, study-wide: Ophthalmopathy and stable hyperthyroidism were told apart by a 13 V-J model.

The length of the CDR3 is 14 residues. CDR1 and CDR2 (germline): MGHRA, YSYEKL. The V end was cut by 3 bases, the J end by 2 bases, with 10 bases between. Researchers took RNA transcripts and amplified the TCR beta CDR3 regions from them. The HTBI set primed first-round TCR CDR3 RT-PCR. MiXCR, run by TCRdb on the multiplex PCR reads, gives a single entry per CDR3 protein. The table includes about 270,000 distinct CDR3 sequences, approximately 23% detected once. This clonotype was detected only a few times. Its antigen is currently unknown. The chain carries TRBV4-1 and TRBJ2-5; tentative D call: TRBD2 (6 bases). The TCR originated in a woman aged 40 to 50 with Graves' ophthalmopathy. Sequencing was done on a sample of blood. CDR3 loop: CASSHGRGQETQYF. The CDR3, as DNA: TGCGCCAGCAGCCACGGTCGGGGGCAAGAGACCCAGTACTTC.